Listed here are 25 T cell receptor beta chains from one sample, sequenced in a study of metastatic and nonmetastatic thyroid tumors. From the PCR reads, TCRdb re-called clones with MiXCR. The profile shows about 27,000 clones, 16% of them singletons. No patient had received any treatment before thyroid surgery. The sequencing sample was made of blood. The source is a male donor with papillary thyroid cancer or a benign thyroid nodule (not recorded which). Some clones in this sample may be carry-over from other donors' samples.

DNA of the CDR3: TGCAGTGCTAGAGCAGGGGGCTATGGAAACACCATATATTTT. The encoded protein is CSARAGGYGNTIYF. The chain uses TRBV20-1 and TRBJ1-3, with TRBD1 matching 8 bases. The CDR3 sequence is 14 residues long. Germline values: CDR1 DFQATT, CDR2 SNEGSKA (reference sequence). J lost 3 bases, V lost 1 base, and 2 bases had no gene match.

This clone was counted many times. CDR3 nucleotides: TGTGCTAACTATGGCTACACCTTC. Residues: CANYGYTF. J is TRBJ1-2 and V is TRBV12-5; no clear D. V was shortened by 10 bases and J by 3 bases, with 0 bases between the two germline ends. This CDR3 is 8 amino acids long. Germline V CDR1 and CDR2: LGHNT, FRNRAP.

The J gene is TRBJ1-2, the V gene TRBV6-1, with D perhaps TRBD1 (6 bases). Germline assignment: CDR1 MNHNS and CDR2 SASEGT. The CDR3 length is 13 residues. Between the trimmed V and J ends, which lost 6 bases and 5 bases, there was a span of 13 bases. The CDR3 loop reads CASRVGTQYGYTF. In DNA, the CDR3 is TGTGCCAGCAGAGTCGGGACACAGTATGGCTACACCTTC.

This clone has a count of ten or more. This chain links TRBV28 with TRBJ1-5; 9 nucleotides align to TRBD1. CDR1 and CDR2 (germline): MDHEN, SYDVKM. The CDR3 covers 14 residues. V shed 10 bases and J 6 bases; nucleotides not matched to a gene: 10. DNA of the CDR3: TGTGCCATCGCACAACAGGGGGCAGGTCAGCCCCAGCATTTT. Amino acids: CAIAQQGAGQPQHF.

This chain connects TRBV20-1 to TRBJ1-3; D is undetermined. The CDR3 consists of 13 residues. Between the trimmed V and J ends, which lost 0 bases and 4 bases, there was a span of 7 bases. The germline CDR1 and CDR2 sequences are DFQATT and SNEGSKA (reference sequence). In DNA form, the CDR3 reads TGCAGTGCTAGAGATCATCTCGGAAACACCATATATTTT. Translated, it gives CSARDHLGNTIYF.

This sequence joins TRBV20-1 and TRBJ2-2; 8 positions agree with TRBD2. CDR1 and CDR2 from the germline V gene are DFQATT and SNEGSKA (reference sequence). The CDR3 sequence is 14 residues long. The ends lost 1 base at V and 4 bases at J; junction bases unmatched: 2. This CDR3 reads CSARGLAGTGELFF. The CDR3 nucleotides are TGCAGTGCTAGAGGGCTAGCGGGCACCGGGGAGCTGTTTTTT.

This clone is labeled as medium-sized. The chain couples TRBV6-1 to TRBJ1-2; D is possibly TRBD1 (5 bases). Germline loops: CDR1 MNHNS, CDR2 SASEGT. The V end was cut by 6 bases, the J end by 6 bases, with 14 bases between. The CDR3 covers 13 residues. The CDR3 region has the DNA TGTGCCAGCAGGTCAGACAGTACGGATGGCTACACCTTC. This codes for CASRSDSTDGYTF.

V is TRBV28 and J is TRBJ2-5, with TRBD2 matching over 11 bases. This CDR3 comprises 16 residues. The V gene end was trimmed by 2 bases and the J gene end by 1 base; junction bases not matched to a gene: 3. Looked up from germline, CDR1 is MDHEN and CDR2 is SYDVKM. The CDR3 spells CASSLGLAGGQETQYF. The CDR3 DNA is TGTGCCAGCAGTTTAGGGCTAGCGGGGGGCCAAGAGACCCAGTACTTC.

This clone has at least ten counts. The CDR3 DNA follows: TGCGCCAGCAGCCGACATGGAAACACCATATATTTT. Amino acids: CASSRHGNTIYF. The genes are TRBV4-1 and TRBJ1-3; D gene ambiguous. V was shortened by 4 bases and J by 3 bases, with 4 bases between the two germline ends. CDR1 MGHRA and CDR2 YSYEKL come from the germline V gene. The CDR3 totals 12 residues.

The chain couples TRBV5-1 to TRBJ1-2; no reliable D call. Germline assignment: CDR1 SGHRS and CDR2 YFSETQ. The CDR3 is 12 residues long. V gave up 0 bases and J gave up 3 bases, with 3 bases separating them. CDR3 sequence reads: CASSLADYGYTF. The DNA of the CDR3 is TGCGCCAGCAGCTTGGCGGACTATGGCTACACCTTC.

This clone was observed at least ten times. This chain's CDR3 is CASSQLAGVGDTQYF. CDR3 bases: TGTGCCAGCAGCCAACTAGCGGGAGTGGGAGATACGCAGTATTTT. The chain has TRBV3-1 and TRBJ2-3; TRBD2 agrees at 10 bases. The germline CDR1 and CDR2 sequences are LGHDT and YNNKEL (reference sequence). The length of the CDR3 is 15 residues. V lost 2 bases to trimming and J lost 5 bases; unmatched junction nucleotides: 4.

This clone was found many times. The chain employs TRBV19 and TRBJ1-1; weak D call: TRBD1 (5 bases). V lost 3 bases to trimming and J lost 11 bases, with 16 bases between them. Germline CDR1 reads LNHDA; CDR2 reads SQIVND (reference sequence). The CDR3 is made up of 13 amino acids. The CDR3 coding sequence is TGTGCCAGTAGTATTTCGGGGGAATGGGAGGCTTTCTTT. Translation: CASSISGEWEAFF. The full variable domain, completed using reference TRBV19 and TRBJ1-1, is DGGITQSPKYLFRKEGQNVTLSCEQNLNHDAMYWYRQDPGQGLRLIYYSQIVNDFQKGDIAEGYSVSREKKESFPLTVTSAQKNPTAFYLCASSISGEWEAFFGQGTRLTVV.

This clone came up many times. The genes are TRBV19 and TRBJ1-1, with TRBD1 matching 11 bases. CDR1 is LNHDA, CDR2 SQIVND, per germline (reference sequence). There are 16 residues in the CDR3. V was pared by 3 bases and J by 6 bases, with 9 bases of the junction left unmatched. CDR3 nucleotide sequence: TGTGCCAGTAGTATTCCTTCCGGGACAGGGGGACCTGAAGCTTTCTTT. It specifies CASSIPSGTGGPEAFF.

This clone is labeled as medium-sized (0.01 to 0.1%). This chain connects TRBV30 to TRBJ2-7; D perhaps matches TRBD2 (6 bases). Trimming shortened V by 4 bases and J by 3 bases, and 7 bases separated the two germline ends. Germline values: CDR1 GTSNPN, CDR2 SVGIG (reference sequence). CDR3 length: 11 amino acids. This CDR3 is CAWKAGYEQYF. The CDR3 DNA is TGTGCCTGGAAAGCGGGCTACGAGCAGTACTTC. The full variable domain, in which reference TRBV30 and TRBJ2-7 provide the parts outside the CDR3, is SQTIHQWPATLVQPVGSPLSLECTVEGTSNPNLYWYRQAAGRGLQLLFYSVGIGQISSEVPQNLSASRPQDRQFILSSKKLLLSDSGFYLCAWKAGYEQYFGPGTRLTVT.

This clone was counted many times. This CDR3 is also generated by other DNA sequences in the sample. This CDR3 is CASSLTGVNEQFF. The CDR3 nucleotides read TGTGCCAGCAGCTTGACAGGGGTGAATGAGCAGTTCTTC. The chain employs TRBV7-2 and TRBJ2-1; 8 bases fit TRBD1. The junction had 2 bases not matched to a gene; V was cut back by 3 bases and J by 7 bases. Germline CDR1 is SGHTA and CDR2 is FQGNSA. This CDR3 comprises 13 residues.

This clone has at least ten counts. The chain has TRBV4-1 and TRBJ1-2; D uncertain. CDR3 length: 16 amino acids. Germline assignment: CDR1 MGHRA and CDR2 YSYEKL. V was cut by 3 bases and J by 7 bases, with 21 bases left in between. CDR3 amino acids: CASSQFEGGPAAGYTF. CDR3 bases: TGCGCCAGCAGCCAGTTCGAGGGTGGGCCCGCGGCTGGCTACACCTTC.

This clone came up many times. This chain links TRBV28 with TRBJ1-2; D unclear. This CDR3 is 15 amino acids long. V was shortened by 1 base and J by 5 bases, with 14 bases between the two germline ends. The V gene's germline CDR1 is MDHEN and CDR2 SYDVKM. The CDR3 here is CASSLSPPITYGYTF. DNA for the CDR3: TGTGCCAGCAGTTTATCGCCTCCTATAACTTATGGCTACACCTTC.

The chain is built from TRBV2 and TRBJ2-7; the D gene is possibly TRBD2 (5 bases). Germline V gene lookup returns CDR1 SNHLY and CDR2 FYNNEI. Trimming removed 5 bases at V and 3 bases at J, with 20 bases between. The CDR3 spans 16 residues. CDR3 sequence (DNA): TGTGCCAGCAGTAACACTTTAGAGGGAGTAAGCTACGAGCAGTACTTC. Amino acid sequence: CASSNTLEGVSYEQYF. Full variable domain (outside the CDR3, taken from reference TRBV2 and TRBJ2-7): EPEVTQTPSHQVTQMGQEVILRCVPISNHLYFYWYRQILGQKVEFLVSFYNNEISEKSEIFDDQFSVERPDGSNFTLKIRSTKLEDSAMYFCASSNTLEGVSYEQYFGPGTRLTVT.

The table lists this clone with many counts. The chain has TRBV20-1 and TRBJ2-5; D may correspond to TRBD1 or TRBD2 (5 bases each). The CDR3 is made up of 11 amino acids. Trimming took 3 bases from V and 5 from J, leaving 7 bases between them. CDR1 and CDR2 from the germline V gene are DFQATT and SNEGSKA (reference sequence). The CDR3 DNA follows: TGCAGTGCTAGTGGGGGTGAGACCCAGTACTTC. As protein: CSASGGETQYF.

This clone was detected ten times or more. V gene TRBV4-1 combines with J gene TRBJ2-2, with 9 bases fitting TRBD1. The CDR3 runs to 16 residues. V was clipped by 4 bases and J by 6 bases; unmatched bases: 9. CDR1 is MGHRA and CDR2 is YSYEKL in the germline V gene. The CDR3 loop reads CASSRSGTGSPGELFF. DNA of the CDR3: TGCGCCAGCAGCCGCTCCGGGACAGGGTCCCCCGGGGAGCTGTTTTTT.

This chain connects TRBV12-5 to TRBJ2-2; the D is unclear. Trimming left V 5 bases short and J 6 bases short, with 13 bases between. CDR3 size: 14 residues. The germline V gene has CDR1 LGHNT and CDR2 FRNRAP. CDR3 coding DNA: TGTGCTAGTGGTCTCTCTTCCTTGGCCGGGGAGCTGTTTTTT. This codes for CASGLSSLAGELFF. The variable domain in full, completed from reference TRBV12-5 and TRBJ2-2, reads DARVTQTPRHKVTEMGQEVTMRCQPILGHNTVFWYRQTMMQGLELLAYFRNRAPLDDSGMPKDRFSAEMPDATLATLKIQPSEPRDSAVYFCASGLSSLAGELFFGEGSRLTVL.

The table lists this clone with many counts. This could be a read error, since a much larger clone is one nucleotide away. Different DNA sequences within this sample yield the same CDR3. The chain joins TRBV20-1 to TRBJ2-2; weak D call: TRBD2 (5 bases). Germline values: CDR1 DFQATT, CDR2 SNEGSKA (reference sequence). The CDR3 loop spans 15 amino acids. The CDR3 nucleotides are TGCAGTGCCAATCCTCTAGAGCAGAACACCGGGGAGCTGTTCTTT. It translates to CSANPLEQNTGELFF.

This clone was observed at least ten times. The V and J genes are TRBV12-3 or TRBV12-4 and TRBJ2-2; TRBD1 is a possible D gene (6 bases). The CDR3 is made up of 16 amino acids. The V end lost 6 bases, the J end lost 5 bases, and 19 bases lay between the germline ends. The CDR3 bases are TGTGCCAGCAGGTTCTACAGGGTCTCTGGAACCGGGGAGCTGTTTTTT. Translation: CASRFYRVSGTGELFF.

This clone was seen ten or more times. The chain uses TRBV14 and TRBJ2-3; no clear D. V lost 1 base, J lost 6 bases, and 11 bases lay in between. The CDR3 consists of 14 residues. Germline loops: CDR1 SGHDN, CDR2 FVKESK. The CDR3 bases are TGTGCCAGCAGCCAAGGGCACGGAAGGGATACGCAGTATTTT. Its translation is CASSQGHGRDTQYF.

The DNA of the CDR3 is TGTGCCAGCAGCTTGGGGCCGACAGGTAAGCCCTACGAGCAGTACTTC. Its protein product is CASSLGPTGKPYEQYF. The chain is built from TRBV5-6 and TRBJ2-7, with D possibly matching TRBD1 (6 bases). Trimming removed 0 bases from V and 2 bases from J, with 15 bases in between. The germline V gene has CDR1 SGHDT and CDR2 YYEEEE. This CDR3 region has 16 residues.